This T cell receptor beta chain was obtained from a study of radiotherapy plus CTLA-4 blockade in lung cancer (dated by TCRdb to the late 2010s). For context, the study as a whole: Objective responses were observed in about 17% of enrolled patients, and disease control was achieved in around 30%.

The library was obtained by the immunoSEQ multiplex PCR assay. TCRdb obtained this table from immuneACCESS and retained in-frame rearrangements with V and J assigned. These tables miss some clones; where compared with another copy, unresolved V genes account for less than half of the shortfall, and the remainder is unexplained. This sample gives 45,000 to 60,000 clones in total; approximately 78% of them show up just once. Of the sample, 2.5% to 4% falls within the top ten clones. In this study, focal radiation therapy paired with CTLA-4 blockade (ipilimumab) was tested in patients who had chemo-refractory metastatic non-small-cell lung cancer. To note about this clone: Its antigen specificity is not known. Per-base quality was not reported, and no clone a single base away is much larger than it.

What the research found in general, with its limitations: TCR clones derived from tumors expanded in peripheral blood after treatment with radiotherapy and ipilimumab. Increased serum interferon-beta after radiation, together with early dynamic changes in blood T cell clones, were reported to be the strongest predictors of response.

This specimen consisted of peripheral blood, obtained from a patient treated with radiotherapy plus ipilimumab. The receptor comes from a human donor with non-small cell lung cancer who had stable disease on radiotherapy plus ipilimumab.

The sequence in DNA is TGTGCCAGCAGTGAGTCAGGGCCCTACCAGCCCCAGCATTTT. This yields the protein CASSESGPYQPQHF. The rearrangement combines TRBV6-1 with TRBJ1-5; the D segment could be TRBD1, given 5 matching bases. The CDR3, cysteine through phenylalanine, is 14 amino acids long. Only the CDR3 portion is preserved as DNA: 42 bases, with reading frame beginning at the first base. Taken from the germline V gene, the CDR1 and CDR2 loops are MNHNS and SASEGT. The trim is 3 bases for V and 7 bases for J, with a gap of 13 bases between the germline ends.